Shown below are 5 T cell receptor beta chains from a single sample sequenced in a study of blood T cells in healthy people across ages. Alongside a J-beta primer mix, a sample-barcoded 5' primer served in a second PCR lasting about 7 to 12 cycles. TCRdb called the 5' RACE reads again in MiXCR, with one record for every CDR3 protein. Here the sample spans about 1.8 million distinct CDR3 sequences, 49% being singletons. The sequenced sample was blood. Receptor source: a woman aged 40 to 49 in good health.

V is TRBV14 and J is TRBJ1-6; D is possibly TRBD1 (6 bases). Deletions cut 0 bases from V and 15 bases from J, with 12 bases between. Germline V gene sequence: CDR1 SGHDN, CDR2 FVKESK. The CDR3 sequence is 13 residues long. In nucleotides, the CDR3 is TGTGCCAGCAGCCAAGATGGCAGGGGTCTCCTCCACTTT. Protein: CASSQDGRGLLHF.

This clonotype was seen more than once but under ten times. The genes are TRBV7-8 and TRBJ2-5, with D possibly being TRBD1 (6 bases). V gave up 8 bases and J gave up 5 bases, with 21 bases separating them. This CDR3 is built from 15 residues. CDR1 SGHVS and CDR2 FQNEAQ come from the germline V gene. DNA of the CDR3: TGTGCCAGCTCTCTGAATTGGGGGCTGGGGGAGACCCAGTACTTC. Its translation: CASSLNWGLGETQYF. The whole variable domain, remainder taken from reference TRBV7-8 and TRBJ2-5, is GAGVSQSPRYKVAKRGQDVALRCDPISGHVSLFWYQQALGQGPEFLTYFQNEAQLDKSGLPSDRFFAERPEGSVSTLKIQRTQQEDSAVYLCASSLNWGLGETQYFGPGTRLLVL.

This clonotype was counted ten times or more. CDR3 sequence (DNA): TGTGCCAGCAGTGCCAACATAGGAGATACGCAGTATTTT. This sequence encodes CASSANIGDTQYF. The gene calls are TRBV28 and TRBJ2-3; D gene unclear. CDR1 and CDR2 (germline): MDHEN, SYDVKM. This CDR3 has 13 residues. Trimming left V 5 bases short and J 5 bases short, with 11 bases between.

This clonotype was seen just once. The chain employs TRBV5-1 and TRBJ1-2, with D perhaps TRBD1 (6 bases). This CDR3 contains 12 residues. From germline, CDR1 is SGHRS and CDR2 YFSETQ. V was trimmed by 6 bases and J by 8 bases, leaving 14 bases between them. Here the CDR3 reads CASNSSGEGYTF. In nucleotides, the CDR3 is TGCGCCAGCAACTCGTCAGGGGAGGGCTACACCTTC.

The rearrangement joins TRBV15 to TRBJ2-1, with 10 bases fitting TRBD1. The CDR3 extends over 15 amino acids. V was pared by 5 bases and J by 2 bases, with 3 bases of the junction left unmatched. Germline V gene lookup returns CDR1 LNHNV and CDR2 YYDKDF (reference sequence). CDR3 in DNA: TGTGCCACCAGCCAGGGACAGGGGACCTACAATGAGCAGTTCTTC. It encodes CATSQGQGTYNEQFF.